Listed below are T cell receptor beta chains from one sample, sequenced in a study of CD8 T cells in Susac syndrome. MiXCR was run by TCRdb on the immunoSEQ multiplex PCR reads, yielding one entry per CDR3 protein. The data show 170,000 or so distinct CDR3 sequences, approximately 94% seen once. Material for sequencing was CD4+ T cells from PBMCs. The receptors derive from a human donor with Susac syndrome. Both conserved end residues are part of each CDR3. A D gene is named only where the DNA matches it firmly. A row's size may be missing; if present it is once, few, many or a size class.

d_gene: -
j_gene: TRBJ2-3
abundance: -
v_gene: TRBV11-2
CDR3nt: TGTGCCAGCAGCCGAAGTGGGCGAGATACGCAGTATTTT
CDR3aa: CASSRSGRDTQYF

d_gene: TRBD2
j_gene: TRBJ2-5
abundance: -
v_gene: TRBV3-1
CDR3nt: TGTGCCAGCAGTCCTCAATTGCGAGCGGGGGGTGAGACCCAGTACTTC
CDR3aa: CASSPQLRAGGETQYF

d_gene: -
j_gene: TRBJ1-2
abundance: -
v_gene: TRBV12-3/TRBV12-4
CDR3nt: TGTGCCAGCAACCCAGGACAGAGACCTAACTATGGCTACACCTTC
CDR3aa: CASNPGQRPNYGYTF

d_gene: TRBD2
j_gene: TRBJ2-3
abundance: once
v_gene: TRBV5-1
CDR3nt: TGCGCCAGCACGAGCGGGATGATCACAGATACGCAGTATTTT
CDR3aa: CASTSGMITDTQYF

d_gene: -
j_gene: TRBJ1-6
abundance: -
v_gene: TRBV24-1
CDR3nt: TGTGCCACCAGTGATTTGTCGGACTGCACCCAAGGCTCACCCCTCCACTTT
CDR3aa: CATSDLSDCTQGSPLHF

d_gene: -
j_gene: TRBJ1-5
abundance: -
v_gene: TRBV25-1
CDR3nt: TGTGCCAGCAGCCAGCAGGGAACAGGAAGCAATCAGCCCCAGCATTTT
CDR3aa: CASSQQGTGSNQPQHF

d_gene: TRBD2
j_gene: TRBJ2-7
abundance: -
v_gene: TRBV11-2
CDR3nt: TGTGCCAGCAGCACTAGCGGGGCTACAACCTACGAGCAGTACTTC
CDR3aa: CASSTSGATTYEQYF

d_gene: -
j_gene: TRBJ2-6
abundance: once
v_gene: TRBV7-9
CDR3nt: TGTGCCAGCACTACCGGGTCTGGGGCCAACGTCCTGACTTTC
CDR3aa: CASTTGSGANVLTF

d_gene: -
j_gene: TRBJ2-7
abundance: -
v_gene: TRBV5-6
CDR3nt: TGTGCCAGCGGGGGAAGACACATCGGGTACGAGCAGTACTTC
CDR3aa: CASGGRHIGYEQYF

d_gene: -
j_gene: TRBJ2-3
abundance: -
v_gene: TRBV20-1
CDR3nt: TGCAGTGCTAGAGATGTCAGGCTGGCAACAGATACGCAGTATTTT
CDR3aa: CSARDVRLATDTQYF

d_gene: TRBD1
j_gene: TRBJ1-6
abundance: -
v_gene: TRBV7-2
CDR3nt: TGTGCCAGCAGTTGGGGGACAGAACCTTCACCCCTCCACTTT
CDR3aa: CASSWGTEPSPLHF

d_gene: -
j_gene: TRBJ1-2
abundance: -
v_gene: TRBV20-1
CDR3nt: TGCAGTGCTAGGGAGGAGGGACGGAGGGACCGCCACTTC
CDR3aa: CSAREEGRRDRHF

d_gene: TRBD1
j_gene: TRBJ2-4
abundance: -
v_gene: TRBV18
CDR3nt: TGTGCCAGCTCAAACACAGGGGACATTCAGTACTTC
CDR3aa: CASSNTGDIQYF

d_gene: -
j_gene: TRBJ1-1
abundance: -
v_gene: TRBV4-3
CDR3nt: TGCGCCAGCAGCCAAGATCGCCAGGCTCTTGAAGCTTTCTTT
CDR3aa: CASSQDRQALEAFF

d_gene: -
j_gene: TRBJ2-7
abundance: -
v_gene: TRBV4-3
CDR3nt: TGCGCCAGCAGCCAAGGGGTCCGTGGGAGCTCCTACGAGCAGTACTTC
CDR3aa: CASSQGVRGSSYEQYF

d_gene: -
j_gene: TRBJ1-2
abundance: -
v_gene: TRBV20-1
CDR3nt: TGCAGTGCTTCGGGGTCCTATGGCTACACCTTC
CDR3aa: CSASGSYGYTF

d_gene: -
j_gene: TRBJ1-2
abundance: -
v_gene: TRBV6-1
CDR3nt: TGTGCCAGCAGAGATTCTCGGGCAGGGAGGATAAATGGCTACACCTTC
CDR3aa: CASRDSRAGRINGYTF

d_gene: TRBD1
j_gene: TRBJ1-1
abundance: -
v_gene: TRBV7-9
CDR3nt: TGTGCCAGCAGCTTACGTCCCGGACAGGGTACATCTGAAGCTTTCTTT
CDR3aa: CASSLRPGQGTSEAFF

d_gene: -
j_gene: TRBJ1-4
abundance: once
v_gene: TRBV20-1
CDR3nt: TGCAGTGCTAGAGACCGGGACACATTTGCAACTAATGAAAAACTGTTTTTT
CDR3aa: CSARDRDTFATNEKLFF

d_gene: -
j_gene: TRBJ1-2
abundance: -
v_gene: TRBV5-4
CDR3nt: TGTGCCAGCAGCTCGGACAAATATGGCTACACCTTC
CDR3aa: CASSSDKYGYTF

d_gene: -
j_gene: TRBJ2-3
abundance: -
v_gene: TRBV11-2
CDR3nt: TGTGCCAGCAGCCCGGGACGTCTCACAGATACGCAGTATTTT
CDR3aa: CASSPGRLTDTQYF

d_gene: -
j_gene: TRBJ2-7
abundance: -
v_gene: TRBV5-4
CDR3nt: TGTGCCAGCAGCTTAAACTACTACGAGCAGTACTTC
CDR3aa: CASSLNYYEQYF

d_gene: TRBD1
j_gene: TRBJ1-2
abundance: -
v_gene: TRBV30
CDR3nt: TGTGCCTGGATGCCAGGGGGCCTTGGCTATGGCTACACCTTC
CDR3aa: CAWMPGGLGYGYTF

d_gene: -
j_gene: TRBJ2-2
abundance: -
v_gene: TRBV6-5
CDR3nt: TGTGCCAGCAGGAACCCAAACACCGGGGAGCTGTTTTTT
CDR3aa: CASRNPNTGELFF

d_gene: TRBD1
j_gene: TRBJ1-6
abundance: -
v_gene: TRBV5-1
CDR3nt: TGCGCCAGCAGCTTGGAAGGACAGGGGTTGCCACCCCTCCACTTT
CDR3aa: CASSLEGQGLPPLHF

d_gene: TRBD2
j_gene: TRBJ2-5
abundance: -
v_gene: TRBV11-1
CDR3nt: TGTGCCACCGCTCGGGGGGGGGCCGGAGAGACCCAGTACTTC
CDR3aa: CATARGGAGETQYF

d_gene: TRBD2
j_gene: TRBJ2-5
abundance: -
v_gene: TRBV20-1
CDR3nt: TGCAGTGCCACTTACTATGGGCTAGCGGGGGGGATACAAGAGACCCAGTACTTC
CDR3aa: CSATYYGLAGGIQETQYF

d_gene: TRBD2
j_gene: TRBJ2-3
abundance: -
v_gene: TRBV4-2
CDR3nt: TGTGCCAGCAGCCAAGAATTCGGGACTAGCCGGTCCCCAGATACGCAGTATTTT
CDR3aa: CASSQEFGTSRSPDTQYF

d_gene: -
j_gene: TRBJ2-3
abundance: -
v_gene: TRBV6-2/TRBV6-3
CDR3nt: TGTGCCAGCAGTTGGACGGCAGATACGCAGTATTTT
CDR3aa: CASSWTADTQYF

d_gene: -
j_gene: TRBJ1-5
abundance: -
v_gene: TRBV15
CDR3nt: TGTGCCACCGGCCTGGGGGGCAATCAGCCCCAGCATTTT
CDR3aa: CATGLGGNQPQHF